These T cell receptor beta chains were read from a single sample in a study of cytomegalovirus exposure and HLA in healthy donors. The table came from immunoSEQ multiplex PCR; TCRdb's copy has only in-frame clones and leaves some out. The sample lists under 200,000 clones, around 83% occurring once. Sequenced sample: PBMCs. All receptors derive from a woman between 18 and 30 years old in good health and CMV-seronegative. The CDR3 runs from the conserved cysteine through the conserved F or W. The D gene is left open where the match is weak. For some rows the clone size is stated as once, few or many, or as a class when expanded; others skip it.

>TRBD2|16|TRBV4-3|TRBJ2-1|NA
TGCGCCAGCAGCTCAAGCGGGATGACACCCTACAATGAGCAGTTCTTC
CASSSSGMTPYNEQFF
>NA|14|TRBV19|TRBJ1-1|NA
TGTGCCAGTAGTATCCGGGGGGGCATCACTGAAGCTTTCTTT
CASSIRGGITEAFF
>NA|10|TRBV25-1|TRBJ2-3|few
TGTGCCAGTTCAACAGATACGCAGTATTTT
CASSTDTQYF
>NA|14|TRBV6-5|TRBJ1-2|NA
TGTGCCAGCAGTTACTCCGGCTGGAGCTATGGCTACACCTTC
CASSYSGWSYGYTF
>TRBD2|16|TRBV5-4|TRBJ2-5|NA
TGTGCCAGCAGCGGAGGTGGTAGCGGGAGACAAGAGACCCAGTACTTC
CASSGGGSGRQETQYF
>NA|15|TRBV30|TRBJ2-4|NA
TGTGCCTGGAGCGTGGGGACTGCTGGGGGGAACATTCAGTACTTC
CAWSVGTAGGNIQYF
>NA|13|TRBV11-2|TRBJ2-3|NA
TGTGCCAGCAGCTTGGCCGGGACAGATACGCAGTATTTT
CASSLAGTDTQYF
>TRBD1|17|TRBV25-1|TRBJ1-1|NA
TGTGCCAGCAGTGAACTTCCCCCGGGACAGGGAAAACCTGAAGCTTTCTTT
CASSELPPGQGKPEAFF
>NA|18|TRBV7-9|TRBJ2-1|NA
TGTGCCAGCAGCCACCTAGGTGGCTGGTCCGAATCGGGCAATGAGCAGTTCTTC
CASSHLGGWSESGNEQFF
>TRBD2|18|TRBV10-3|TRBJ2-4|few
TGTGCCATCAGCGCGGGACTAGCGGGAGGGTTAGCCAAAAACATTCAGTACTTC
CAISAGLAGGLAKNIQYF
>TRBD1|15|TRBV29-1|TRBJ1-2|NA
TGCAGCGTTGAAGAGGGGACAGGGGGCGTCTATGGCTACACCTTC
CSVEEGTGGVYGYTF
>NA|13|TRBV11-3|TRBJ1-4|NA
TGTGCCAGCCAGGGGTCCAAGGCCGAAAAACTGTTTTTT
CASQGSKAEKLFF
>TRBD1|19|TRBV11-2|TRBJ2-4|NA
TGTGCCAGCAGCTACGGACAGGGGGCCGGGGGAGCCACGAGAAACATTCAGTACTTC
CASSYGQGAGGATRNIQYF
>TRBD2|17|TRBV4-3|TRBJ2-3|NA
TGCGCCAGCAGCCTCTCGGGAAGCGGGAGGAGCACAGATACGCAGTATTTT
CASSLSGSGRSTDTQYF
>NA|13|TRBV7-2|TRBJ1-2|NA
TGTGCCAGCAGCTATAATTCTAACTATGGCTACACCTTC
CASSYNSNYGYTF
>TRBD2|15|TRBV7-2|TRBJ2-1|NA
TGTGCCAGCAGCCCGACTAGCGGGAGATACAATGAGCAGTTCTTC
CASSPTSGRYNEQFF
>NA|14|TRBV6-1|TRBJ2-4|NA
TGTGCCAGTCTGGAAGGGGGTACCAAAAACATTCAGTACTTC
CASLEGGTKNIQYF
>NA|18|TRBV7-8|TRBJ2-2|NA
TGTGCCAGCAGCTTAAAGGCAGGAGGGTTTAAAGTCACCGGGGAGCTGTTTTTT
CASSLKAGGFKVTGELFF
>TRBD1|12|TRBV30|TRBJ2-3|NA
TGTGCCTGGAGTGTACAGGGGGGCACGCAGTATTTT
CAWSVQGGTQYF
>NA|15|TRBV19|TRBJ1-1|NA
TGTGCCAGTAGTAATGGTGCACAGACGAACACTGAAGCTTTCTTT
CASSNGAQTNTEAFF
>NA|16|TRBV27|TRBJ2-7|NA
TGTGCCAGCAGCGTACTTGGAAGGGGGACCACTTACGAGCAGTACTTC
CASSVLGRGTTYEQYF
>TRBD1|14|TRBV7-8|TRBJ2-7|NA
TGTGCCAGCAGCAGCTGGACAGGGTTGAACGAGCAGTACTTC
CASSSWTGLNEQYF
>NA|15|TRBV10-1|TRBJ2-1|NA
TGCGCCAGCAGTGAGTCGAAGGCTAGTTACAATGAGCAGTTCTTC
CASSESKASYNEQFF
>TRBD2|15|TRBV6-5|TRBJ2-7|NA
TGTGCCAGCAGTTTCCCGTGGACTAGCAACTACGAGCAGTACTTC
CASSFPWTSNYEQYF
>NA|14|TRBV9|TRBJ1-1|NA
TGTGCCAGCAGCCCCGAACCAGGGAGGACTGAAGCTTTCTTT
CASSPEPGRTEAFF
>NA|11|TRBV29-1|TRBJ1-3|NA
TGCAGCGTTGAACGTGGAAACACCATATATTTT
CSVERGNTIYF
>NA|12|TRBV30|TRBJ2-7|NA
TGTGCCTGGAGTCTCCGAGGCCCGGCGCAGTACTTC
CAWSLRGPAQYF
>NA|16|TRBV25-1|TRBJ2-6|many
TGTGCCAGCAGTGAGGGGGGTCAAATTGGGGCCAACGTCCTGACTTTC
CASSEGGQIGANVLTF
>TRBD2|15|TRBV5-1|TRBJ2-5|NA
TGCGCCAGCAGCTTACGACTAGCGGGAGGAATGGAGCAGTACTTC
CASSLRLAGGMEQYF
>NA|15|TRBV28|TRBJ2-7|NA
TGTGCCAGCACTGTTAGCGGTACGTTCTCCTACGAGCAGTACTTC
CASTVSGTFSYEQYF
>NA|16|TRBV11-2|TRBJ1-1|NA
TGTGCCAGCAGCTTAGAAGTCAGATTCCGGAGCACTGAAGCTTTCTTT
CASSLEVRFRSTEAFF
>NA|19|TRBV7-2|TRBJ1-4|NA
TGTGCCAGCAGCCCAAGACTAGATGTGTTTGGTCTAGGGGATGAAAAACTGTTTTTT
CASSPRLDVFGLGDEKLFF